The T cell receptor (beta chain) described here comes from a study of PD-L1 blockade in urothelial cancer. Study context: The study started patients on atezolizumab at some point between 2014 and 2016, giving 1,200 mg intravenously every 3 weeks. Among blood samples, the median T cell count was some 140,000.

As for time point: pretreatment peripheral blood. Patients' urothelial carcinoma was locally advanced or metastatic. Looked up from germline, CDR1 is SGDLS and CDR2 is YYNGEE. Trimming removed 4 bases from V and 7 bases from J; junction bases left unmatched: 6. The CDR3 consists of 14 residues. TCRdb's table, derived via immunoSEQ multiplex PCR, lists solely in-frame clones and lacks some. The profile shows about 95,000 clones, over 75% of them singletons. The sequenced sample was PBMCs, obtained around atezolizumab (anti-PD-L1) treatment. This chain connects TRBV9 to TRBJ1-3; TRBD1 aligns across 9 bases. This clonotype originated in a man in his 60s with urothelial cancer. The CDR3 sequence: CASSLGTGLNTIYF. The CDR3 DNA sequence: TGTGCCAGCAGCCTGGGGACAGGGCTTAACACCATATATTTT.